Below, one TCR beta chain is given with its context. The data derive from a study of blood T cell repertoires in COVID-19. Study background: The samples span acute and convalescent COVID-19 from the United States, Italy and Spain.

Donors of Cohort 3 who recovered were those that had two negative PCRs, clearance, or symptom resolution. Germline V CDR1 and CDR2: SGHTA, FQGNSA. This CDR3 contains 16 residues. Trimming stripped 4 bases from V and 6 bases from J, with 19 bases between. In the source study's methods: Counts of nucleated cells, estimated from reference gene primer amplification, were obtained. The table came from immunoSEQ multiplex PCR; TCRdb's copy has only in-frame clones and leaves some out. V and J calls and clone size follow that table, whereas D and trimming were derived from the DNA. Of approximately 120,000 clones listed, roughly four fifths are singletons.

The TCR sequence derives from a man in his thirties or forties who had recovered from COVID-19. V gene TRBV7-2 combines with J gene TRBJ2-1; D possibly corresponds to TRBD1 (5 bases). The sample comprised PBMCs or T cells enriched from blood (not recorded which). In DNA form, the CDR3 reads TGTGCCAGCAGCTCAGAAACCAGTGGTAGGGGCAATGAGCAGTTCTTC. This translates into CASSSETSGRGNEQFF. The full variable domain, completed using reference TRBV7-2 and TRBJ2-1, is GAGVSQSPSNKVTEKGKDVELRCDPISGHTALYWYRQSLGQGLEFLIYFQGNSAPDKSGLPSDRFSAERTGGSVSTLTIQRTQQEDSAVYLCASSSETSGRGNEQFFGPGTRLTVL.